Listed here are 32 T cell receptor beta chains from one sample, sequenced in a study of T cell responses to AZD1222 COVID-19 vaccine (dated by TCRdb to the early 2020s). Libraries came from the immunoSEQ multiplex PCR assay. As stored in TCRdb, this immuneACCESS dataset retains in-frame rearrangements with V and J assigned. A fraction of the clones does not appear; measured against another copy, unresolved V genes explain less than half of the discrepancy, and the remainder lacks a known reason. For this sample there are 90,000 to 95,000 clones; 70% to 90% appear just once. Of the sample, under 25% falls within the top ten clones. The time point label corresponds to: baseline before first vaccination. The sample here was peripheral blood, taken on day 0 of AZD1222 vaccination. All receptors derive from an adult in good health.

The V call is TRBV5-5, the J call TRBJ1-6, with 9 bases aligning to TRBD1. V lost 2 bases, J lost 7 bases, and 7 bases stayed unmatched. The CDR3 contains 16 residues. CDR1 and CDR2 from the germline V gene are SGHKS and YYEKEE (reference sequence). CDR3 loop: CASSLAPTGGNSPLHF. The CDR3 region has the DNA TGTGCCAGCAGCTTAGCACCGACAGGGGGAAATTCACCCCTCCACTTT.

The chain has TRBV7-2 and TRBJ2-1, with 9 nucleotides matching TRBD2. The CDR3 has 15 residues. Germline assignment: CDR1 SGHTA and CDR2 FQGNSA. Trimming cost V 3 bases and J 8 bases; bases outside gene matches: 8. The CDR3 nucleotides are TGTGCCAGCAGCTTTTCCGGGACTAGCTTTTATGAGCAGTTCTTC. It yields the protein CASSFSGTSFYEQFF.

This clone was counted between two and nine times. This chain's CDR3 is CASNKVRVQRGANQPQHF. CDR3 sequence (DNA): TGTGCCAGCAACAAAGTACGGGTTCAGAGGGGAGCAAATCAGCCCCAGCATTTT. The chain links TRBV21-1 to TRBJ1-5. TRBV21-1 is annotated as a pseudogene. This CDR3 contains 18 residues.

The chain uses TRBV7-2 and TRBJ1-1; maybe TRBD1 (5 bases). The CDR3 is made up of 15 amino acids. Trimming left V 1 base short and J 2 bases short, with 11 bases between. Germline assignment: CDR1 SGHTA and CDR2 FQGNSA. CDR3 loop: CASSLVETANTEAFF. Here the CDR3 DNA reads TGTGCCAGCAGCTTAGTGGAGACAGCAAACACTGAAGCTTTCTTT.

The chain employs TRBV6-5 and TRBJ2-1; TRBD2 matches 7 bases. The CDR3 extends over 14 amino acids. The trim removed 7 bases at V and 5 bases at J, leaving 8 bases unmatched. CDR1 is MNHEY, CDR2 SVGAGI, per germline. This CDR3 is CASTYRAGNNEQFF. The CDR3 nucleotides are TGTGCCAGCACCTATAGAGCGGGGAACAATGAGCAGTTCTTC.

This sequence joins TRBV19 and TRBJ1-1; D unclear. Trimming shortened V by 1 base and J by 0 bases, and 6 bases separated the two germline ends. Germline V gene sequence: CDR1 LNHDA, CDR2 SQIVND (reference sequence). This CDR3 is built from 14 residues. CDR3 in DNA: TGTGCCAGTAGTATAGGGATCTTGAACACTGAAGCTTTCTTT. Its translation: CASSIGILNTEAFF.

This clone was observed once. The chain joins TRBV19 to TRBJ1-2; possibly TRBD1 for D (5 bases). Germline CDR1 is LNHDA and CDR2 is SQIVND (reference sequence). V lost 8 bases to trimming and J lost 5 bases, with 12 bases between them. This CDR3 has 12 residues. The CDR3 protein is CASETASYGYTF. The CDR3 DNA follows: TGTGCCAGTGAGACAGCTTCGTATGGCTACACCTTC. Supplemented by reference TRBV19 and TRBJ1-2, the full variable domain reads DGGITQSPKYLFRKEGQNVTLSCEQNLNHDAMYWYRQDPGQGLRLIYYSQIVNDFQKGDIAEGYSVSREKKESFPLTVTSAQKNPTAFYLCASETASYGYTFGSGTRLTVV.

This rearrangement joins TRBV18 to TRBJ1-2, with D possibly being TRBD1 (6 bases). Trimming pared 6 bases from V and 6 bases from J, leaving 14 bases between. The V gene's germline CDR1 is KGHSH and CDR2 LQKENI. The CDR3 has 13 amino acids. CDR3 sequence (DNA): TGTGCCAGCTCGGAGGGCAGGGGCCATGGCTACACCTTC. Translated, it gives CASSEGRGHGYTF.

The CDR3 coding sequence is TGTGCCAGCAGCCGGCGAGGGACCCGGCAGTATTTT. Its protein is CASSRRGTRQYF. The V gene is TRBV7-8, the J gene TRBJ2-3, with D tentatively TRBD1 or TRBD2 (5 bases each). The germline CDR1 and CDR2 sequences are SGHVS and FQNEAQ. Trimming stripped 5 bases from V and 11 bases from J, with 14 bases between. The CDR3 is made up of 12 amino acids.

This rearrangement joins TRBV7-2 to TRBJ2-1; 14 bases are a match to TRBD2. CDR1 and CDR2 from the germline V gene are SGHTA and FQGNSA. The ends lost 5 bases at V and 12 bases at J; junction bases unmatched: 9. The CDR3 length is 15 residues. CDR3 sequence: CASSVTSGRAEGQFF. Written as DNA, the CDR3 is TGTGCCAGCAGCGTGACTAGCGGGAGGGCCGAGGGGCAGTTCTTC.

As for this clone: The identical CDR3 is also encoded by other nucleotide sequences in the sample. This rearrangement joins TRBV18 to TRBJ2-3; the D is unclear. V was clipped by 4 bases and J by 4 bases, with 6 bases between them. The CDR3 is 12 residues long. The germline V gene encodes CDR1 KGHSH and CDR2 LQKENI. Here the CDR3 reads CASSRGSDTQYF. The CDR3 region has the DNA TGTGCCAGCTCACGAGGCTCAGATACGCAGTATTTT. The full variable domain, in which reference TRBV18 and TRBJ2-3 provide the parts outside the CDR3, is NAGVMQNPRHLVRRRGQEARLRCSPMKGHSHVYWYRQLPEEGLKFMVYLQKENIIDESGMPKERFSAEFPKEGPSILRIQQVVRGDSAAYFCASSRGSDTQYFGPGTRLTVL.

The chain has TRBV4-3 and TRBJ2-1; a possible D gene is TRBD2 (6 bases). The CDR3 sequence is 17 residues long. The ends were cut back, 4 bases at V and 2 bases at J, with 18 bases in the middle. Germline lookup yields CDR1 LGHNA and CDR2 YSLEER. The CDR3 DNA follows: TGCGCCAGCAGCCGCCACGGAGGGCAGATTCCCTACAATGAGCAGTTCTTC. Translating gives CASSRHGGQIPYNEQFF.

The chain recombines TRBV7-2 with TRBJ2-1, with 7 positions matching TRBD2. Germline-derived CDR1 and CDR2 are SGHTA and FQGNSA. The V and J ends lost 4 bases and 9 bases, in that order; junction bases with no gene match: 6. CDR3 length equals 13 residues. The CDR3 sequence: CASSSPAGTEQFF. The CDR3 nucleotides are TGTGCCAGCAGCTCACCAGCGGGAACTGAGCAGTTCTTC. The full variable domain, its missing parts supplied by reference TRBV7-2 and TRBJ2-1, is GAGVSQSPSNKVTEKGKDVELRCDPISGHTALYWYRQSLGQGLEFLIYFQGNSAPDKSGLPSDRFSAERTGGSVSTLTIQRTQQEDSAVYLCASSSPAGTEQFFGPGTRLTVL.

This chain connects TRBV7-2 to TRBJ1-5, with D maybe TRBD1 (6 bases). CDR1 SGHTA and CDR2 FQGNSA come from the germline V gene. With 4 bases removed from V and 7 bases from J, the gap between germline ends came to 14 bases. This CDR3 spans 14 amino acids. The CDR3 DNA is TGTGCCAGCAGCTCTACAGGGCGGCAACAGCCCCAGCATTTT. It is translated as CASSSTGRQQPQHF.

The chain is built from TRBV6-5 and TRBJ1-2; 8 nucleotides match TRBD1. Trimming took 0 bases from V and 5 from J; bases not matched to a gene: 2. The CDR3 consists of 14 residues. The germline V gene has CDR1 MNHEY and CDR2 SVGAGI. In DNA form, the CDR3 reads TGTGCCAGCAGTTACTCGAGGACAGGGTATGGCTACACCTTC. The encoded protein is CASSYSRTGYGYTF.

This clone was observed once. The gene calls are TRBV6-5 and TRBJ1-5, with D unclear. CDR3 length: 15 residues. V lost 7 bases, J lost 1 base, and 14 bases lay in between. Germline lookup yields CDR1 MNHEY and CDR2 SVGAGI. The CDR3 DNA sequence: TGTGCCAGCAAATTGGCAGATGGGAGCAATCAGCCCCAGCATTTT. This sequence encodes CASKLADGSNQPQHF.

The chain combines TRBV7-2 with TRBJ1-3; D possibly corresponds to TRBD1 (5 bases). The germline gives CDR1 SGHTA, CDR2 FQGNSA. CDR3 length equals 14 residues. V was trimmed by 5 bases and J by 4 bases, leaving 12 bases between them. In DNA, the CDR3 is TGTGCCAGCAGCACAGGCCTCTGGGGAAACACCATATATTTT. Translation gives CASSTGLWGNTIYF.

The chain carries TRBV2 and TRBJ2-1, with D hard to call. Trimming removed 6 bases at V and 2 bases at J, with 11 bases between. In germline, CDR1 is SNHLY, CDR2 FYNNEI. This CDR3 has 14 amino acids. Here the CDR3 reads CASSPSLAYNEQFF. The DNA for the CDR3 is TGTGCCAGCAGCCCCTCTCTAGCCTACAATGAGCAGTTCTTC.

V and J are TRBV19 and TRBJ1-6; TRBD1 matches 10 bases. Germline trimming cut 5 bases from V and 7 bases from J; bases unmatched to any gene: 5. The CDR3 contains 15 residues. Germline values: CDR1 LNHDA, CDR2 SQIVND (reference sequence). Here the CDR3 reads CASSPAGQGNSPLHF. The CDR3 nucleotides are TGTGCCAGTAGTCCCGCGGGACAGGGGAATTCACCCCTCCACTTT.

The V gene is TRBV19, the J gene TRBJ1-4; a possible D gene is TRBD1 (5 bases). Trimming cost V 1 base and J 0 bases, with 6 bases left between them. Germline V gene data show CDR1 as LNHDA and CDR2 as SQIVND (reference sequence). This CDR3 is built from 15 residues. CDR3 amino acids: CASSIVTATNEKLFF. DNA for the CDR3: TGTGCCAGTAGTATAGTGACAGCAACTAATGAAAAACTGTTTTTT.

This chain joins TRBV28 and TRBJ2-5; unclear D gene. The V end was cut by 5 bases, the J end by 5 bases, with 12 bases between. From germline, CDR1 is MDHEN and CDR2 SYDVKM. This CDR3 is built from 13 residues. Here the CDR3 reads CASSTRRGETQYF. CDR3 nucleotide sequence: TGTGCCAGCAGTACCCGGAGAGGTGAGACCCAGTACTTC.

DNA of the CDR3: TGCGCCAGCAGCATTAGGGACAGGGACTATGGCTACACCTTC. The encoded protein is CASSIRDRDYGYTF. This chain uses TRBV5-1 with TRBJ1-2, with 9 bases identical to TRBD1. V trimming: 4 bases; J trimming: 3 bases; junction bases outside the gene matches: 4. This CDR3 contains 14 residues. Germline CDR1 reads SGHRS; CDR2 reads YFSETQ.

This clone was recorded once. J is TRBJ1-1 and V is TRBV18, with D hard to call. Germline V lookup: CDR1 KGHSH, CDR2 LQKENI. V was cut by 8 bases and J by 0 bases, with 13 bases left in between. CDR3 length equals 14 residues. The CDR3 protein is CASDRVGLNTEAFF. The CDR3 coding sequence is TGTGCCAGCGATCGCGTCGGTTTGAACACTGAAGCTTTCTTT.

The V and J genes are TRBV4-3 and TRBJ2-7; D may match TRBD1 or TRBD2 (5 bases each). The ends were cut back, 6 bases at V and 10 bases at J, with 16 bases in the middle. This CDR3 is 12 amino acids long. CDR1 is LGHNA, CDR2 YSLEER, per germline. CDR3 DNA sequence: TGCGCCAGCAGAGGGGCGGGTCCCTCTCAGTACTTC. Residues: CASRGAGPSQYF.

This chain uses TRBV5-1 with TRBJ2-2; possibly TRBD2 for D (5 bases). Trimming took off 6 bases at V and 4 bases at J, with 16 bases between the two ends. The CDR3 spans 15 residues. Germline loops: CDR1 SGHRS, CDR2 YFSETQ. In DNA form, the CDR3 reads TGCGCCAGCACCGTTTCGGGATTGGTCACCGGGGAGCTGTTTTTT. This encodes CASTVSGLVTGELFF.

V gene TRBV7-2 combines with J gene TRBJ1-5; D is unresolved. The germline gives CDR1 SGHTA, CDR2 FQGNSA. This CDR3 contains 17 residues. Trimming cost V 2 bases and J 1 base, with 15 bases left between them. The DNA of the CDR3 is TGTGCCAGCAGCTTAATGGGTGTGTCAATAAGCAATCAGCCCCAGCATTTT. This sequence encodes CASSLMGVSISNQPQHF.

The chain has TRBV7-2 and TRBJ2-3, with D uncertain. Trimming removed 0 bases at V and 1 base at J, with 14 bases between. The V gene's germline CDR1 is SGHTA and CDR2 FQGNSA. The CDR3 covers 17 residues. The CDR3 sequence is CASSLAPSRLGTDTQYF. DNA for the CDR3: TGTGCCAGCAGCTTAGCGCCTAGTCGTCTTGGCACAGATACGCAGTATTTT.

DNA of the CDR3: TGTGCCATCAGTGAGTCGATCAAGCCCAGCAATCAGCCCCAGCATTTT. Its translation: CAISESIKPSNQPQHF. V and J are TRBV10-3 and TRBJ1-5; D is unclear. The germline V and J ends were trimmed by 0 bases and 1 base, with 10 bases remaining between them. Per germline, CDR1 ENHRY and CDR2 SYGVKD. The CDR3 sequence is 16 residues long.

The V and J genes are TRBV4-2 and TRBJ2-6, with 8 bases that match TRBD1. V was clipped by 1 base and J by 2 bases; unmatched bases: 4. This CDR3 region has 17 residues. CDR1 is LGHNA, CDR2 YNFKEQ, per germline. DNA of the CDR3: TGTGCCAGCAGCCAAGCGGACAGGGTGACTGGGGCCAACGTCCTGACTTTC. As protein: CASSQADRVTGANVLTF.

CDR3 residues: CASSQGAASNYGYTF. CDR3 DNA sequence: TGCGCCAGCAGCCAAGGGGCGGCCTCTAACTATGGCTACACCTTC. This chain links TRBV4-3 with TRBJ1-2; D gene ambiguous. The V gene's germline CDR1 is LGHNA and CDR2 YSLEER. With 1 base removed from V and 0 bases from J, the gap between germline ends came to 9 bases. This CDR3 spans 15 amino acids.

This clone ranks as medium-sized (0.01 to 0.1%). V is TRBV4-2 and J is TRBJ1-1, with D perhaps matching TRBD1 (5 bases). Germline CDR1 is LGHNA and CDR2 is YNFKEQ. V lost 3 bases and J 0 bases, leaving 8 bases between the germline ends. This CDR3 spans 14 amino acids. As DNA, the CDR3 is TGTGCCAGCAGCCAGGGGGAACTGAACACTGAAGCTTTCTTT. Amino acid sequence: CASSQGELNTEAFF.

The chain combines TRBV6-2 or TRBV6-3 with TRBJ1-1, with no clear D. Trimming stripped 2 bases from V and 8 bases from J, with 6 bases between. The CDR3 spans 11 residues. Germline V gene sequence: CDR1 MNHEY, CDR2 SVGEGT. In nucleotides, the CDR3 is TGTGCCAGCAGTTACGTCCTGGAAGCTTTCTTT. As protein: CASSYVLEAFF.